The 21 T cell receptor beta chains given below trace back to one sample, sequenced in a study of Ad26.COV2.S vaccination and SARS-CoV-2 variants. Specified treatment: roughly 18 received Ad26.COV2.S at low or high dose, single or two shots; 5 received placebo; per-sample allocation not given. Sampling took place 63 days after the first vaccine or placebo injection. Profiling relied on immunoSEQ multiplex PCR, and the TCRdb table lists in-frame clones only, not all of them. In the table there are about 440,000 clones, 90% of which are singletons. The source was peripheral blood, collected in a trial of Ad26.COV2.S vaccine versus placebo. The receptors here all came from a person between 18 and 60 years old who received the Ad26.COV2.S COVID-19 vaccine or a placebo.

The rearrangement uses TRBV19 and TRBJ2-7; D uncertain. The V and J ends lost 2 bases and 2 bases respectively, with 13 bases between them. Looked up from germline, CDR1 is LNHDA and CDR2 is SQIVND (reference sequence). This CDR3 has 15 amino acids. CDR3 sequence reads: CASSIYPGPTYEQYF. As DNA, the CDR3 is TGTGCCAGTAGTATATATCCCGGACCCACCTACGAGCAGTACTTC.

The V call is TRBV30, the J call TRBJ1-2, with TRBD1 matching over 9 bases. The CDR3 runs 16 residues. Unmatched junction bases numbered 10, after V lost 1 base and J lost 4 bases. Germline CDR1 and CDR2: GTSNPN and SVGIG (reference sequence). The CDR3 bases are TGTGCCTGGAGTGACCCCGGGACAGGGTACGGCTATGGCTACACCTTC. Translation gives CAWSDPGTGYGYGYTF.

The V call is TRBV29-1, the J call TRBJ2-1; D unresolved. This CDR3 region has 14 residues. V lost 7 bases and J 5 bases, leaving 18 bases between the germline ends. Germline CDR1 is SQVTM and CDR2 is ANQGSEA. In nucleotides, the CDR3 is TGCAGCGGAGGCAGGAAGCTTTCTAACAATGAGCAGTTCTTC. Its translation is CSGGRKLSNNEQFF.

The gene calls are TRBV11-3 and TRBJ2-7; 9 bases match TRBD2. J gave up 1 base and V 3 bases, and 13 bases lay outside the gene matches. The CDR3 loop spans 18 amino acids. The germline V gene has CDR1 SGHNT and CDR2 YENEEA. In DNA form, the CDR3 reads TGTGCCAGCAGCTTGGATGGGACTAGCTCGTGGGGATCCTACGAGCAGTACTTC. As protein: CASSLDGTSSWGSYEQYF.

This chain links TRBV11-2 with TRBJ2-1; TRBD2 matches at 10 bases. This CDR3 contains 15 residues. After removal of 5 bases from V and 7 bases from J, the junction contained 8 bases not matched to a gene. The V gene's germline CDR1 is SGHAT and CDR2 FQNNGV. CDR3: CASSQTSGFNNEQFF. CDR3 DNA: TGTGCCAGCAGCCAGACTAGCGGGTTCAATAATGAGCAGTTCTTC.

This sequence joins TRBV3-1 (or the pseudogene TRBV3-2) and TRBJ2-4, with 9 bases aligning to TRBD2. Per germline, CDR1 LGHDT and CDR2 YNNKEL (reference sequence). CDR3 length: 17 amino acids. V was pared by 4 bases and J by 3 bases, with 10 bases of the junction left unmatched. The CDR3 spells CASSRRRVAGVKNIQYF. The CDR3 bases are TGTGCCAGCAGCCGACGTCGAGTAGCGGGAGTCAAAAACATTCAGTACTTC.

The V call is TRBV7-2, the J call TRBJ2-2; a weak D match, TRBD1 (7 bases). The CDR3 has 15 residues. V was cut by 6 bases and J by 5 bases, with 16 bases left in between. CDR1 is SGHTA and CDR2 is FQGNSA in the germline V gene. The CDR3 sequence: CASRPTGRRTGELFF. The CDR3 DNA is TGTGCCAGCAGACCGACAGGGAGGCGGACCGGGGAGCTGTTTTTT.

The V call is TRBV27, the J call TRBJ1-5; D possibly corresponds to TRBD1 (5 bases). V lost 2 bases, J lost 5 bases, and 13 bases lay in between. In germline, CDR1 is MNHEY, CDR2 SMNVEV (reference sequence). CDR3 length: 15 amino acids. The CDR3 region is CASSLGPGTDQPQHF. The CDR3 DNA reads as TGTGCCAGCAGTTTAGGGCCAGGGACTGATCAGCCCCAGCATTTT.

The gene calls are TRBV3-1 (or the pseudogene TRBV3-2) and TRBJ2-1, with 11 bases aligning to TRBD2. V lost 4 bases and J lost 7; bases outside the gene matches: 3. The CDR3 is made up of 14 amino acids. The V gene's germline CDR1 is LGHDT and CDR2 YNNKEL (reference sequence). The DNA of the CDR3 is TGTGCCAGCAGCCTAGCGGGAGGGGGGAATGAGCAGTTCTTC. As protein: CASSLAGGGNEQFF.

This clone was seen a single time. At one end the junction does not follow the germline gene, possibly because of a read error. V and J are TRBV19 and TRBJ2-7; the D is unclear. Germline values: CDR1 LNHDA, CDR2 SQIVND (reference sequence). The CDR3 runs to 14 residues. The CDR3 bases are TGTGCCAGTAGTACTACCGGGTCCCTGTACGGGCAGTACTTC. Its protein product is CASSTTGSLYGQYF.

The chain uses TRBV6-6 and TRBJ2-3, with D perhaps TRBD1 (5 bases). Germline loops: CDR1 MNHNY, CDR2 SVGAGI (reference sequence). This CDR3 contains 14 residues. Trimming removed 4 bases at V and 4 bases at J, with 12 bases between. The CDR3 here is CASSSTQGSDTQYF. CDR3 sequence (DNA): TGTGCCAGCAGTTCCACCCAGGGTTCAGATACGCAGTATTTT.

This rearrangement joins TRBV7-2 to TRBJ2-1, with 8 bases fitting TRBD2. Germline trimming cut 2 bases from V and 6 bases from J; bases unmatched to any gene: 6. The length of the CDR3 is 15 residues. Germline CDR1 SGHTA, CDR2 FQGNSA. The CDR3 reads CASSLWTGGVNEQFF. The CDR3 DNA sequence: TGTGCCAGCAGCTTATGGACGGGAGGGGTCAATGAGCAGTTCTTC.

This clone showed up just once. The chain links TRBV11-2 to TRBJ2-7; D not certain. CDR3 length: 12 residues. Germline-derived CDR1 and CDR2 are SGHAT and FQNNGV. The V end was cut by 0 bases, the J end by 3 bases, with 3 bases between. DNA for the CDR3: TGTGCCAGCAGCTTAGAGGGCTACGAGCAGTACTTC. Translation: CASSLEGYEQYF.

J is TRBJ2-3 and V is TRBV7-9; D ambiguous. The germline V gene encodes CDR1 SEHNR and CDR2 FQNEAQ (reference sequence). The V end was cut by 6 bases, the J end by 0 bases, with 7 bases between. This CDR3 has 13 amino acids. The DNA of the CDR3 is TGTGCCAGCAGGTTGCCGAGCACAGATACGCAGTATTTT. Translated: CASRLPSTDTQYF. The variable domain in full, completed from reference TRBV7-9 and TRBJ2-3, reads DTGVSQNPRHKITKRGQNVTFRCDPISEHNRLYWYRQTLGQGPEFLTYFQNEAQLEKSRLLSDRFSAERPKGSFSTLEIQRTEQGDSAMYLCASRLPSTDTQYFGPGTRLTVL.

This sequence joins TRBV19 and TRBJ1-4; 10 bases fit TRBD1. The CDR3 runs to 15 residues. Germline loops: CDR1 LNHDA, CDR2 SQIVND (reference sequence). V shed 3 bases, J shed 7 bases, and the junction held 5 bases outside the gene matches. CDR3 sequence: CASSIQGTGVEKLFF. CDR3 bases: TGTGCCAGTAGTATCCAAGGGACAGGGGTTGAAAAACTGTTTTTT.

The chain couples TRBV28 to TRBJ2-7; D remains ambiguous. The germline CDR1 and CDR2 sequences are MDHEN and SYDVKM. This CDR3 is 12 amino acids long. The ends were cut back, 6 bases at V and 4 bases at J, with 10 bases in the middle. The CDR3: CASSSPFYEQYF. The CDR3 region has the DNA TGTGCCAGCAGCTCCCCCTTTTACGAGCAGTACTTC. The variable domain in full, completed from reference TRBV28 and TRBJ2-7, reads DVKVTQSSRYLVKRTGEKVFLECVQDMDHENMFWYRQDPGLGLRLIYFSYDVKMKEKGDIPEGYSVSREKKERFSLILESASTNQTSMYLCASSSPFYEQYFGPGTRLTVT.

The J gene is TRBJ2-1, the V gene TRBV15; 8 positions agree with TRBD2. The CDR3 has 17 amino acids. V trimming: 1 base; J trimming: 2 bases; junction bases outside the gene matches: 7. Germline assignment: CDR1 LNHNV and CDR2 YYDKDF (reference sequence). The CDR3 nucleotides read TGTGCCACCAGCAGAGGGGCCGGGGGGGGCCCCTACAATGAGCAGTTCTTC. It yields the protein CATSRGAGGGPYNEQFF.

The chain employs TRBV28 and TRBJ2-5, with D possibly TRBD1 on 6 matching bases. This CDR3 is built from 15 residues. Germline V lookup: CDR1 MDHEN, CDR2 SYDVKM. V was shortened by 5 bases and J by 1 base, with 14 bases between the two germline ends. As DNA, the CDR3 is TGTGCCAGCAGTCTTGATCAGGGGACCCAAGAGACCCAGTACTTC. Translating gives CASSLDQGTQETQYF.

This chain uses TRBV6-2 or TRBV6-3 with TRBJ1-6, with TRBD1 matching 9 bases. CDR1 is MNHEY and CDR2 is SVGEGT in the germline V gene. With 5 bases clipped from V and 4 bases from J, the junction kept 6 bases outside the gene matches. The CDR3 runs to 16 residues. The CDR3 nucleotides are TGTGCCAGCAGTGACGGACAGGGGTCATATAATTCACCCCTCCACTTT. Its translation: CASSDGQGSYNSPLHF.

The CDR3 sequence is CASSTSGAGEQYF. The CDR3 DNA sequence: TGTGCCAGCAGCACGTCAGGGGCAGGGGAGCAGTACTTC. This chain uses TRBV27 with TRBJ2-7; perhaps TRBD1 as D (6 bases). This CDR3 has 13 residues. Germline-derived CDR1 and CDR2 are MNHEY and SMNVEV (reference sequence). The V end lost 6 bases, the J end lost 7 bases, and 16 bases lay between the germline ends.

V and J are TRBV2 and TRBJ2-1; 7 nucleotides agree with TRBD2. V shed 11 bases and J 9 bases; nucleotides not matched to a gene: 19. The CDR3 has 15 residues. In germline, CDR1 is SNHLY, CDR2 FYNNEI. The CDR3 DNA is TGTGCCTCAGCAGGAGGGAGGGTATATACGATTGAGCAGTTCTTC. Its translation: CASAGGRVYTIEQFF.